This T cell receptor beta chain was retrieved from a study of blood T cells in healthy people across ages. This clonotype has ten or more counts. This CDR3 has 17 residues. Trimming cost V 2 bases and J 0 bases; bases outside gene matches: 4. The germline V gene has CDR1 SEHNR and CDR2 FQNEAQ (reference sequence). The authors ran a second PCR of roughly 6 to 12 cycles using a sample-barcoded 5' primer and a J-beta primer mix. TCRdb re-called the 5' RACE reads with MiXCR, one entry per CDR3 protein. This sample has about 780,000 distinct CDR3 sequences, with roughly 46% found just once. The V call is TRBV7-9, the J call TRBJ2-6; 7 bases fit TRBD1. The sequence was obtained from an elderly man in good health. The specimen sequenced was blood. The CDR3 spells CASSLSGGPSGANVLTF. The CDR3 DNA is TGTGCCAGCAGCTTATCAGGGGGACCCTCTGGGGCCAACGTCCTGACTTTC.